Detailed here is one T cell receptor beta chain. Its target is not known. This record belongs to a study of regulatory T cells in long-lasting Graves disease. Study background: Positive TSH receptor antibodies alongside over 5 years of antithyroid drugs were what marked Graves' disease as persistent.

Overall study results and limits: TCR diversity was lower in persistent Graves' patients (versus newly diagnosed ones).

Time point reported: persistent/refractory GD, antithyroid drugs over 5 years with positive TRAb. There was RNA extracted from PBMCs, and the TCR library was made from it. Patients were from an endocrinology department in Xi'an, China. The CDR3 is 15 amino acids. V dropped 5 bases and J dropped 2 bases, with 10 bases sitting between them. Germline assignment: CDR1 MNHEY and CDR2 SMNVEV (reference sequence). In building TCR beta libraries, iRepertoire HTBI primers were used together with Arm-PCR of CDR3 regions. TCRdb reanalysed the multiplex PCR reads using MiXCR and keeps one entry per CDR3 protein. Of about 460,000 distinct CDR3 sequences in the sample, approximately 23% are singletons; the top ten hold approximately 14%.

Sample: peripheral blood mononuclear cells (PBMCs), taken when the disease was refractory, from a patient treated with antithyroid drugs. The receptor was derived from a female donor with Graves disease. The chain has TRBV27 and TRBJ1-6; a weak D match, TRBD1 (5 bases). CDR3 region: CASSPTGPYNSPLHF. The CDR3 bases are TGTGCCAGCAGTCCTACAGGTCCCTATAATTCACCCCTCCACTTT.